This T cell receptor beta chain appears in the sequencing data of a study of blood T cell repertoires in COVID-19. Study-wide background: Researchers got acute and convalescent COVID-19 samples from the United States, Italy and Spain. Sample material is recorded as cDNA or gDNA derived from T cells, B-cell-depleted T cells, or PBMCs.

This CDR3 is 16 amino acids long. The germline V gene encodes CDR1 KGHSH and CDR2 LQKENI. Unmatched junction bases numbered 12, after V lost 3 bases and J lost 7 bases. In the original workflow: Estimation of nucleated cell counts was performed using reference gene primer amplification. The method was immunoSEQ multiplex PCR; TCRdb's version includes in-frame clones alone and lacks a portion of them. The DNA gave D and trimming, while V, J and clone size come from that table. Here the sample spans fewer than 300,000 clones, roughly 80% being singletons. Patients in Seattle were enrolled during active infection, then followed longitudinally.

This clonotype was obtained from a person between 65 and 80 years old with COVID-19, enrolled during active disease. The sample taken for sequencing was peripheral blood. This sequence joins TRBV18 and TRBJ2-1; 7 bases line up with TRBD2. The DNA of the CDR3 is TGTGCCAGCTCACCTACACCCCAGCGGGGCGTGAATGAGCAGTTCTTC. Translated: CASSPTPQRGVNEQFF.